Listed here are 17 T cell receptor beta chains from one sample, sequenced in a study of chemoradiotherapy in HPV16-positive cancers (dated by TCRdb to between 2021 and 2023). Receptors were amplified or captured by the immunoSEQ multiplex PCR assay. What TCRdb holds here is the immuneACCESS table cut down to in-frame rearrangements. Part of the clones is not present; checked against another copy, under half of the missing clones reflect an unresolved V gene, and the others are unexplained. The sample table holds 7,000 or so clones, of which 71% were seen once. The top ten clonotypes cover roughly 5.3% of the sample. The input for sequencing was tumor tissue, taken from a patient who underwent chemoradiotherapy. All receptors derive from a human donor with HPV-associated anogenital cancer.

The V and J genes are TRBV29-1 and TRBJ1-4; 7 bases match TRBD1. CDR1 is SQVTM and CDR2 is ANQGSEA in the germline V gene. The J segment lost 5 bases and the V segment lost 6 bases, leaving 6 bases of the junction unmatched. The CDR3 sequence is 13 residues long. In nucleotides, the CDR3 is TGCAGCGTGGGGGACAGTGTGAATGAAAAACTGTTTTTT. The encoded protein is CSVGDSVNEKLFF.

This clone was detected a few times. The V call is TRBV6-1, the J call TRBJ1-1; TRBD1 aligns across 7 bases. V shed 1 base, J shed 6 bases, and the junction held 2 bases outside the gene matches. This CDR3 comprises 13 residues. Germline V CDR1 and CDR2: MNHNS, SASEGT. CDR3 protein: CASSEGDRAEAFF. CDR3 DNA sequence: TGTGCCAGCAGTGAAGGGGACAGAGCTGAAGCTTTCTTT.

V and J are TRBV7-2 and TRBJ2-7; a possible D gene is TRBD1 (5 bases). Germline-derived CDR1 and CDR2 are SGHTA and FQGNSA. The CDR3 length is 14 residues. Trimming took 4 bases from V and 0 from J, leaving 10 bases between them. CDR3 sequence (DNA): TGTGCCAGCAGCTCCCAAGGGGACTCCTACGAGCAGTACTTC. Amino acid sequence: CASSSQGDSYEQYF.

The V gene is TRBV25-1, the J gene TRBJ2-7, with 8 bases lining up with TRBD2. The CDR3 loop spans 14 amino acids. Unmatched junction bases numbered 2, after V lost 4 bases and J lost 0 bases. Germline V gene data show CDR1 as MGHDK and CDR2 as SYGVNS. Written as DNA, the CDR3 is TGTGCCAGCAGTGTAGCGGGACCCTCCTACGAGCAGTACTTC. It encodes CASSVAGPSYEQYF.

The CDR3 sequence: CAWSVFGPRDTEAFF. The CDR3 nucleotides are TGTGCCTGGAGTGTATTTGGCCCGAGGGACACTGAAGCTTTCTTT. The genes are TRBV30 and TRBJ1-1; D call uncertain. V shed 0 bases and J shed 3 bases, with 14 bases lying between them. There are 15 residues in the CDR3. The germline V gene encodes CDR1 GTSNPN and CDR2 SVGIG (reference sequence).

V gene TRBV10-3 combines with J gene TRBJ2-3; D gene unclear. V was clipped by 4 bases and J by 2 bases, with 16 bases between them. From germline, CDR1 is ENHRY and CDR2 SYGVKD. The CDR3 covers 16 residues. The DNA of the CDR3 is TGTGCCATCAGTGTCTCCCCAAGAGATTACACAGATACGCAGTATTTT. Translating it yields CAISVSPRDYTDTQYF.

This clone was recorded only once. The chain has TRBV5-4 and TRBJ2-1; possibly TRBD1 for D (5 bases). Trimming took off 4 bases at V and 13 bases at J, with 18 bases between the two ends. CDR3 length equals 13 residues. Germline-derived CDR1 and CDR2 are SGHNT and YYREEE (reference sequence). CDR3 sequence (DNA): TGTGCCAGCAGCCCCCCGTCGCAGGGCGTTCAGTTCTTC. Its translation: CASSPPSQGVQFF.

The chain has TRBV4-3 and TRBJ1-5, with no clear D. V lost 0 bases and J 0 bases, leaving 0 bases between the germline ends. This CDR3 contains 13 residues. Germline loops: CDR1 LGHNA, CDR2 YSLEER. The CDR3 reads CASSQDSNQPQHF. CDR3 in DNA: TGCGCCAGCAGCCAAGATAGCAATCAGCCCCAGCATTTT.

The chain is built from TRBV6-5 and TRBJ1-5, with D perhaps matching TRBD1 (5 bases). Germline V gene sequence: CDR1 MNHEY, CDR2 SVGAGI. The V and J ends lost 6 bases and 0 bases respectively, with 12 bases between them. The CDR3 has 15 amino acids. The CDR3 coding sequence is TGTGCCAGCAGGTTACAACAGGATAGCAATCAGCCCCAGCATTTT. It codes for CASRLQQDSNQPQHF.

V is TRBV7-9 and J is TRBJ2-3, with TRBD2 matching 10 bases. Trimming at V came to 5 bases and at J to 5 bases, leaving 7 bases not matched to a gene. CDR3 length equals 15 residues. Germline lookup yields CDR1 SEHNR and CDR2 FQNEAQ (reference sequence). The CDR3 loop is CASSLQRGGVDTQYF. In DNA form, the CDR3 reads TGTGCCAGCAGCCTTCAGCGGGGGGGTGTAGATACGCAGTATTTT.

This clone was recorded once. The rearrangement uses TRBV7-2 and TRBJ2-5; the D call may be TRBD1 or TRBD2 (5 bases each). Germline V gene lookup returns CDR1 SGHTA and CDR2 FQGNSA. The V end lost 5 bases, the J end lost 1 base, and 11 bases lay between the germline ends. This CDR3 is built from 14 residues. In DNA, the CDR3 is TGTGCCAGCAGCCCCGGGACCCCCCAAGAGACCCAGTACTTC. This translates into CASSPGTPQETQYF.

The J gene is TRBJ2-3, the V gene TRBV11-2, with no clear D. Trimming removed 1 base at V and 4 bases at J, with 9 bases between. The CDR3 extends over 14 amino acids. Per the germline V gene, CDR1 is SGHAT and CDR2 is FQNNGV. CDR3 loop: CASSLAGWADTQYF. CDR3 coding DNA: TGTGCCAGCAGCTTAGCGGGTTGGGCAGATACGCAGTATTTT.

The chain links TRBV2 to TRBJ2-1, with D tentatively TRBD2 (7 bases). Trimming pared 4 bases from V and 10 bases from J, leaving 14 bases between. The CDR3 loop spans 13 amino acids. CDR1 is SNHLY, CDR2 FYNNEI, per germline. CDR3 loop: CASSVGGEGEQFF. DNA for the CDR3: TGTGCCAGCAGTGTAGGGGGGGAAGGGGAGCAGTTCTTC.

The chain couples TRBV29-1 to TRBJ2-7, with 9 bases matching TRBD2. CDR1 SQVTM and CDR2 ANQGSEA come from the germline V gene. V shed 6 bases, J shed 3 bases, and the junction held 12 bases outside the gene matches. This CDR3 has 15 amino acids. The CDR3 region has the DNA TGCAGCGTGGGGGTAGCGGGAGCTGTTTTCTACGAGCAGTACTTC. This encodes CSVGVAGAVFYEQYF.

V gene TRBV5-6 combines with J gene TRBJ2-1; 9 bases match TRBD1. The CDR3 extends over 15 amino acids. V lost 1 base, J lost 3 bases, and 2 bases stayed unmatched. Germline V gene sequence: CDR1 SGHDT, CDR2 YYEEEE. Here the CDR3 DNA reads TGTGCCAGCAGCTTGAGGGGACAGGGCTACAATGAGCAGTTCTTC. This translates into CASSLRGQGYNEQFF.

This rearrangement joins TRBV7-2 to TRBJ2-2; 10 bases are a match to TRBD1. V shed 5 bases, J shed 4 bases, and the junction held 7 bases outside the gene matches. CDR3 length: 16 amino acids. Looked up from germline, CDR1 is SGHTA and CDR2 is FQGNSA. The CDR3 protein is CASSLRQGAGTGELFF. The DNA of the CDR3 is TGTGCCAGCAGCCTTCGACAGGGGGCTGGCACCGGGGAGCTGTTTTTT.

The chain employs TRBV10-2 and TRBJ2-3; 9 bases match TRBD2. The CDR3 is made up of 16 amino acids. Trimming took 7 bases from V and 4 from J; bases not matched to a gene: 12. Germline loops: CDR1 WSHSY, CDR2 SAAADI. The CDR3: CASTEGSGSEADTQYF. As DNA, the CDR3 is TGCGCCAGCACCGAGGGTAGCGGGAGTGAGGCAGATACGCAGTATTTT.